These 6 T cell receptor beta chains were all obtained from the same sample, sequenced in a study of patients and donors after allogeneic stem cell transplantation. TCRdb used MiXCR to reprocess the RT-PCR reads, holding one entry per CDR3 protein. Seen here are about 960,000 distinct CDR3 sequences, 18% observed once, and the top ten hold roughly 6%. The sequencing sample was made of blood, either unsorted or a sorted T cell fraction (not recorded which). The receptor source for this set is a human donor who was either an allogeneic HSCT recipient or a stem cell or donor lymphocyte infusion donor (not recorded which). It is not recorded whose cells these are; they may come from a transplant donor.

In its sample, this clonotype was seen many times. The J gene is TRBJ1-2, the V gene TRBV10-3; unclear D gene. Germline V gene sequence: CDR1 ENHRY, CDR2 SYGVKD. This CDR3 is built from 14 residues. Trimming took 2 bases from V and 5 from J, leaving 12 bases between them. The DNA of the CDR3 is TGTGCCATCAGTGAGGGGGAGAGCTGGTATGGCTACACCTTC. It encodes CAISEGESWYGYTF.

The chain links TRBV20-1 to TRBJ1-1, with TRBD1 as a possible D gene (6 bases). Germline V gene sequence: CDR1 DFQATT, CDR2 SNEGSKA (reference sequence). The CDR3 has 15 amino acids. Trimming cost V 5 bases and J 2 bases, with 18 bases left between them. The CDR3 bases are TGCAGTGCTTCACACTCCAGGGGCGCTAACACTGAAGCTTTCTTT. Amino acids: CSASHSRGANTEAFF.

This clonotype was counted a few times. The chain carries TRBV20-1 and TRBJ1-2; possibly TRBD1 for D (5 bases). Germline CDR1 and CDR2: DFQATT and SNEGSKA (reference sequence). The CDR3 is 14 amino acids. Trimming shortened V by 6 bases and J by 8 bases, and 22 bases separated the two germline ends. The CDR3 protein is CSAQTRLRWGGYTF. The CDR3 nucleotides read TGCAGTGCCCAAACCAGGCTCCGCTGGGGGGGCTACACCTTC.

This clonotype was seen a few times. This chain connects TRBV7-9 to TRBJ1-2; TRBD1 matches at 9 bases. The trim removed 5 bases at V and 5 bases at J, leaving 12 bases unmatched. Germline values: CDR1 SEHNR, CDR2 FQNEAQ (reference sequence). The length of the CDR3 is 16 residues. Here the CDR3 reads CASSDTRDRARYGYTF. DNA of the CDR3: TGTGCCAGCAGCGATACTCGGGACAGGGCTAGGTATGGCTACACCTTC. Looking up the rest from reference TRBV7-9 and TRBJ1-2 gives the full variable domain: DTGVSQNPRHKITKRGQNVTFRCDPISEHNRLYWYRQTLGQGPEFLTYFQNEAQLEKSRLLSDRFSAERPKGSFSTLEIQRTEQGDSAMYLCASSDTRDRARYGYTFGSGTRLTVV.

This clonotype was seen ten or more times. The chain uses TRBV7-9 and TRBJ2-1, with TRBD1 identical over 7 bases. The CDR3 is made up of 13 amino acids. Germline V gene lookup returns CDR1 SEHNR and CDR2 FQNEAQ (reference sequence). V was clipped by 4 bases and J by 4 bases; unmatched bases: 1. The DNA of the CDR3 is TGTGCCAGCAGCTCGGGACAGTACAATGAGCAGTTCTTC. Encoded protein: CASSSGQYNEQFF. Based on the CDR3 plus reference TRBV7-9 and TRBJ2-1, the full variable domain is DTGVSQNPRHKITKRGQNVTFRCDPISEHNRLYWYRQTLGQGPEFLTYFQNEAQLEKSRLLSDRFSAERPKGSFSTLEIQRTEQGDSAMYLCASSSGQYNEQFFGPGTRLTVL.

This clonotype was detected only a few times. The J gene is TRBJ2-2, the V gene TRBV24-1; weak D call: TRBD1 (5 bases). Germline CDR1 KGHDR, CDR2 SFDVKD. V was shortened by 3 bases and J by 7 bases, with 17 bases between the two germline ends. This CDR3 is 16 amino acids long. The CDR3 DNA reads as TGTGCCACCAGTGATCTCCAAAGGGCAGGGAACGGGGAGCTGTTTTTT. It specifies CATSDLQRAGNGELFF.